This T cell receptor (beta chain) was documented in a study of T cell responses to AZD1222 COVID-19 vaccine. Sequencing was performed with immunoSEQ multiplex PCR; in TCRdb, only in-frame clones are kept and a portion is missing. The sample records 110,000 to 150,000 clones, about 92% being singletons. General study results and limits: Sampling that yielded the repertoires occurred only after the peak T cell response. At baseline, seropositivity was found in only 6 or 7 AZD1222 recipients. Of spike-specific TCRs, nearly half reportedly target regions left unmutated in variants.

For this clone: Its antigen is unknown.

CDR3 size: 15 residues. V lost 0 bases, J lost 0 bases, and 7 bases lay in between. The germline V gene encodes CDR1 SGHKS and CDR2 YYEKEE (reference sequence). This specimen was peripheral blood, taken 28 days after the second AZD1222 dose. The sequence was obtained from an adult who received the AZD1222 COVID-19 vaccine. The genes are TRBV5-5 and TRBJ2-1; possible D gene TRBD1, 5 bases. This CDR3 is CASSLEGVSYNEQFF. CDR3 nucleotide sequence: TGTGCCAGCAGCTTGGAAGGGGTCTCCTACAATGAGCAGTTCTTC.